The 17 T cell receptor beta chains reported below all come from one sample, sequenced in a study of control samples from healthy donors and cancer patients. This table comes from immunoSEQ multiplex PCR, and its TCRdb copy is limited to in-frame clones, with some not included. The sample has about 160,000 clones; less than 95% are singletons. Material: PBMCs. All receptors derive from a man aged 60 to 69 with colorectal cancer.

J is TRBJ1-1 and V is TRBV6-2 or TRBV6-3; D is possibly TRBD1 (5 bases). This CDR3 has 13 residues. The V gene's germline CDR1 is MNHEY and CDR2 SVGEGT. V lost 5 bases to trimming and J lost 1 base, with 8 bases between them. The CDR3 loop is CASSPQGNTEAFF. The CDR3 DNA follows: TGTGCCAGCAGTCCGCAGGGGAACACTGAAGCTTTCTTT.

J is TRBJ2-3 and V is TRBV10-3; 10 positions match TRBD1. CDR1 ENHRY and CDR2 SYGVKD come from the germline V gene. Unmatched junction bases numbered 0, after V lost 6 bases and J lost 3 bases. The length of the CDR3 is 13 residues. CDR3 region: CAIRGQGTDTQYF. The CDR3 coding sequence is TGTGCCATCAGGGGACAGGGGACAGATACGCAGTATTTT.

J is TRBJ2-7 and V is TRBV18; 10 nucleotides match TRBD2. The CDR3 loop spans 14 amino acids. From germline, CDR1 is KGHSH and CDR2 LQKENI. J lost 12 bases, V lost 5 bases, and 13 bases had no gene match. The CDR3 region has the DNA TGTGCCAGCTCAGCTGGAACTAGCGGGGACCGTTGGTACTTC. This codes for CASSAGTSGDRWYF.

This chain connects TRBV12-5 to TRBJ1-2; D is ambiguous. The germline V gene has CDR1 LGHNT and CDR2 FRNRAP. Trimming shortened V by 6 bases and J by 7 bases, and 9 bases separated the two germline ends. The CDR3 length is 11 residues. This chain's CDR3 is CASGSQAGYTF. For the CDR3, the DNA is TGTGCTAGTGGCTCTCAGGCTGGCTACACCTTC.

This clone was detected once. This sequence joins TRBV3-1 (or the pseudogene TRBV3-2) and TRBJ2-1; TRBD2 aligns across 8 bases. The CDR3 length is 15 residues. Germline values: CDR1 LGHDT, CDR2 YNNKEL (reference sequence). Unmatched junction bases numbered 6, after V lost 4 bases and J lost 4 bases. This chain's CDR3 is CASSLGGEGYNEQFF. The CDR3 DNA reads TGTGCCAGCAGCCTCGGGGGGGAAGGATACAATGAGCAGTTCTTC.

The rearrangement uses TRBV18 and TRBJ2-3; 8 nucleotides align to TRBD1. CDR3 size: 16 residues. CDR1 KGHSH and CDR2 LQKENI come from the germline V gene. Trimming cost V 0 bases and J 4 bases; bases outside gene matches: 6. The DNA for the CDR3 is TGTGCCAGCTCACCACCCGACAGGGGTACCTCAGATACGCAGTATTTT. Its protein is CASSPPDRGTSDTQYF.

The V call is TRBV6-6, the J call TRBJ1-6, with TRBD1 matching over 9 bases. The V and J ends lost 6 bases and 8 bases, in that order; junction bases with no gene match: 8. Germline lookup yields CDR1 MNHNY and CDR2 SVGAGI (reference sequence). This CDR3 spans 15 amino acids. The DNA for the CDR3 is TGTGCCAGCAGGGGGGGACAGGGCCAATATTCACCCCTCCACTTT. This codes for CASRGGQGQYSPLHF.

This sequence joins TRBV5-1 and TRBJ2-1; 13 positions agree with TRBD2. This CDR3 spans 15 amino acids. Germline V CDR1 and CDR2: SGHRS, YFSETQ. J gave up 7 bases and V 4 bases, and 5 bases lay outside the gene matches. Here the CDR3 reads CASSQLAGGKNEQFF. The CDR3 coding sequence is TGCGCCAGCAGCCAACTAGCGGGGGGGAAGAATGAGCAGTTCTTC.

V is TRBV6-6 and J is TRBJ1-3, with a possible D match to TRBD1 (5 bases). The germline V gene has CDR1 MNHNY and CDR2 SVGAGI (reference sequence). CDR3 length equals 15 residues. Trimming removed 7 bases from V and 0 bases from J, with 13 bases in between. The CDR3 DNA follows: TGTGCCAGCACCTACGGGGCAGACTCTGGAAACACCATATATTTT. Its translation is CASTYGADSGNTIYF.

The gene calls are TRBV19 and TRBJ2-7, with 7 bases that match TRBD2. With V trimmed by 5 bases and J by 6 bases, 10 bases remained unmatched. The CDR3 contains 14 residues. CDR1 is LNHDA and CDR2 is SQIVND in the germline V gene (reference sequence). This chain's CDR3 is CASSPRRGRGEQYF. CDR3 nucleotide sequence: TGTGCCAGTAGTCCCCGCAGAGGGAGGGGCGAGCAGTACTTC.

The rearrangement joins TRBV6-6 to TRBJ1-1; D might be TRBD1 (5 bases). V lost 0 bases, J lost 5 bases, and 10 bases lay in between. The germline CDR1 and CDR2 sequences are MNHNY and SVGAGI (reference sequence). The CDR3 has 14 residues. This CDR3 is CASSYSGVRTEAFF. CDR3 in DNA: TGTGCCAGCAGTTACTCAGGGGTGAGAACTGAAGCTTTCTTT.

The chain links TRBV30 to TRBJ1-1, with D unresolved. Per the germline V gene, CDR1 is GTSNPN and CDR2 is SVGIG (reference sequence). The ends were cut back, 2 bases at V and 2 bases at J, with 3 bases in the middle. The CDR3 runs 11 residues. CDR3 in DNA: TGTGCCTGGAGTATTAACACTGAAGCTTTCTTT. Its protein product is CAWSINTEAFF. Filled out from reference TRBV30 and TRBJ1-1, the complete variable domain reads SQTIHQWPATLVQPVGSPLSLECTVEGTSNPNLYWYRQAAGRGLQLLFYSVGIGQISSEVPQNLSASRPQDRQFILSSKKLLLSDSGFYLCAWSINTEAFFGQGTRLTVV.

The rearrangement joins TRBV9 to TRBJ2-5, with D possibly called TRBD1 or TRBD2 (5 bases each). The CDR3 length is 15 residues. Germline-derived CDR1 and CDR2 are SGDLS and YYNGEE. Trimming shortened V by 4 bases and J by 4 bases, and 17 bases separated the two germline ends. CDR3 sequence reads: CASSPKREQGETQYF. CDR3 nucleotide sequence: TGTGCCAGCAGCCCCAAGAGGGAGCAGGGAGAGACCCAGTACTTC.

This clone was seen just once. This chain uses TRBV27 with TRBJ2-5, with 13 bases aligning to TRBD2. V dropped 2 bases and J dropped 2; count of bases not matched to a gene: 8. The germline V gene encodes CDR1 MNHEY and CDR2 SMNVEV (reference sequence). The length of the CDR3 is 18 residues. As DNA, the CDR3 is TGTGCCAGCAGTTTACGACCCCCGGGACTAGCGGGACAAGAGACCCAGTACTTC. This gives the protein CASSLRPPGLAGQETQYF.

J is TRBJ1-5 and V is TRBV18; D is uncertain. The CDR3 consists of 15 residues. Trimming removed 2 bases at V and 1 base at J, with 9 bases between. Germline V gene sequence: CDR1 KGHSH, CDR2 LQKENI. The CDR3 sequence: CASSPSEESNQPQHF. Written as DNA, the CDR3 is TGTGCCAGCTCACCAAGCGAAGAAAGCAATCAGCCCCAGCATTTT.

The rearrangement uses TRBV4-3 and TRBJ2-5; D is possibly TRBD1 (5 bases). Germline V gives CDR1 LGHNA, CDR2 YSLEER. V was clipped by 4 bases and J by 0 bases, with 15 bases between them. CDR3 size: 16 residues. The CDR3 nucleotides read TGCGCCAGCAGCCGCACCCGGACAACGTACCAAGAGACCCAGTACTTC. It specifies CASSRTRTTYQETQYF.

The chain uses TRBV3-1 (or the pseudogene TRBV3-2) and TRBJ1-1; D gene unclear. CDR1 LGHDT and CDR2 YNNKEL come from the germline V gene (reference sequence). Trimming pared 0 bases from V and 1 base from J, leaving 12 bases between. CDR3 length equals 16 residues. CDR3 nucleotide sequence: TGTGCCAGCAGCCAAGATCTGGAACGGAAGAACACTGAAGCTTTCTTT. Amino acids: CASSQDLERKNTEAFF.